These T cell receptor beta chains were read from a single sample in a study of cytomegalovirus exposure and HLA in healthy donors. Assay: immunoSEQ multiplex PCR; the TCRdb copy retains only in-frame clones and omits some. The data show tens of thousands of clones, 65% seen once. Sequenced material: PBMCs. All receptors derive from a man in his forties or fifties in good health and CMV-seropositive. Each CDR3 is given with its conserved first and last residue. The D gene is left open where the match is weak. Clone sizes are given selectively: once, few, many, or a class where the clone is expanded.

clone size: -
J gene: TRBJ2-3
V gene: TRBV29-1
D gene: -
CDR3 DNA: TGCAGCGTTGATCTTGGCTTGCCAGATACGCAGTATTTT
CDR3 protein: CSVDLGLPDTQYF

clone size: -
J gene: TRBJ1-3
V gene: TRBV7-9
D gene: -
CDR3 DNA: TGTGCCAGCAGCTTAACAGAAGGAAACACCATATATTTT
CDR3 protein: CASSLTEGNTIYF

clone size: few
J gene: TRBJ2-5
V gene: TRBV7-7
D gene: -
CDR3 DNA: TGTGCCAGCAGCCACCTGATGGGGCTCCAAGAGACCCAGTACTTC
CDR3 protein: CASSHLMGLQETQYF

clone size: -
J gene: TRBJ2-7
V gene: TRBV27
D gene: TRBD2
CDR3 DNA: TGTGCCAGCAGATTAGCGGGGGGCTACGAGCAGTACTTC
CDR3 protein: CASRLAGGYEQYF

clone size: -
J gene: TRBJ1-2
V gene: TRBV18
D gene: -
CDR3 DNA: TGTGCCAGCTCACCTCCTTCCGGGGAGGGCTACACCTTC
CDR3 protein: CASSPPSGEGYTF

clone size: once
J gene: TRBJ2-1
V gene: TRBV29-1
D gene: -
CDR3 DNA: TGCAGCGTTGATGGGGCGACCTCCTCCTACAATGAGCAGTTCTTC
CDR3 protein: CSVDGATSSYNEQFF

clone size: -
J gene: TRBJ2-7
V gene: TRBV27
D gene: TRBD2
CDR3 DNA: TGTGCCAGCAGCCGACAGACTAGCGTCCCATACGAGCAGTACTTC
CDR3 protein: CASSRQTSVPYEQYF

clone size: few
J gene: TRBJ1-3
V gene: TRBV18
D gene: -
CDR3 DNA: TGTGCCAGCTCAACCGCGGGCAGGAGAAACACCATATATTTT
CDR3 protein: CASSTAGRRNTIYF

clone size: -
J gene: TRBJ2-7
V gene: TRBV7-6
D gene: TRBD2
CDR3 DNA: TGTGCCAGCAGCCGACTAGCGGGGGGCCCGAGCTCCTACGAGCAGTACTTC
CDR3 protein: CASSRLAGGPSSYEQYF

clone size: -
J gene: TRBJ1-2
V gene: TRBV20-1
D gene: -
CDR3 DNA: TGCAGTGCCGAGAACTATGGCTACACCTTC
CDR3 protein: CSAENYGYTF

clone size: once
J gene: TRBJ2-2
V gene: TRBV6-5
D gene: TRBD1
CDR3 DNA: TGTGCCCGAACAACCGACACAGGGGACACCGGGGAGCTGTTTTTT
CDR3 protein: CARTTDTGDTGELFF

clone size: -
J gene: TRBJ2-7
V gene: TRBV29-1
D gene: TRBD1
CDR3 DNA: TGCAGCGTTGCTCCCGGGACAGGGGTTCGATACGAGCAGTACTTC
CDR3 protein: CSVAPGTGVRYEQYF

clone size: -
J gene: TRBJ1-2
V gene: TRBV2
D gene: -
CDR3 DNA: TGTGCCAGCAGCAGGGGACCCCCTTATGGCTACACCTTC
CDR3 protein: CASSRGPPYGYTF